Listed below are T cell receptor beta chains from one sample, sequenced in a study of long-term antiretroviral therapy in people with HIV. Profiling relied on immunoSEQ multiplex PCR, and the TCRdb table lists in-frame clones only, not all of them. The sample contains about 20,000 clones, less than 85% of which appear only once. The sequences come from unsorted PBMCs, collected 2.4 to 2.5 years after starting antiretroviral therapy. All receptors come from a man aged 40-50 years with HIV. The CDR3 runs from the conserved cysteine through the conserved F or W. A D gene is named only where the DNA matches it firmly. Only part of the rows carry a size: once, few, many, or a class if the clone is expanded.

V gene	J gene	D gene	clone size	CDR3 protein	CDR3 DNA
TRBV7-2	TRBJ2-3	TRBD2	-	CASSSTSGGRTDTQYF	TGTGCCAGCAGTTCGACTAGCGGGGGCCGCACAGATACGCAGTATTTT
TRBV18	TRBJ1-1	-	-	CASSPPRVRNTEAFF	TGTGCCAGCTCACCACCGAGGGTACGGAACACTGAAGCTTTCTTT
TRBV6-5	TRBJ2-5	-	-	CASSYSMTETQYF	TGTGCCAGCAGTTACTCCATGACGGAGACCCAGTACTTC
TRBV5-1	TRBJ1-6	-	-	CASTPGHPNSPLHF	TGCGCCAGTACGCCGGGACACCCTAATTCACCCCTCCACTTT
TRBV11-3	TRBJ2-3	-	-	CASSPQGGGSTDTQYF	TGTGCCAGCAGCCCCCAGGGGGGTGGAAGCACAGATACGCAGTATTTT
TRBV7-2	TRBJ2-5	-	once	CASSLGGGGQETQYF	TGTGCCAGCAGCTTAGGGGGTGGGGGGCAAGAGACCCAGTACTTC
TRBV7-9	TRBJ1-2	-	once	CASSSGPGQYYGYTF	TGTGCCAGCAGCTCCGGCCCCGGGCAGTACTATGGCTACACCTTC
TRBV18	TRBJ1-6	-	-	CASSPINAGMNSPLHF	TGTGCCAGCTCACCAATAAACGCAGGGATGAATTCACCCCTCCACTTT
TRBV19	TRBJ1-6	-	-	CASSAAFSRVPLHF	TGTGCCAGTAGTGCCGCCTTCTCCCGGGTCCCCCTCCACTTT
TRBV7-2	TRBJ2-7	TRBD2	-	CASSPTSGGYYEQYF	TGTGCCAGCAGCCCGACTAGCGGGGGGTACTACGAGCAGTACTTC
TRBV5-1	TRBJ2-2	-	once	CASTGVDIDTGELFF	TGCGCCAGCACAGGGGTGGACATAGACACCGGGGAGCTGTTTTTT
TRBV5-4	TRBJ1-4	TRBD1	-	CASSSGQAPNEKLFF	TGTGCCAGCAGCTCCGGACAGGCCCCTAATGAAAAACTGTTTTTT
TRBV25-1	TRBJ1-2	-	-	CASSELVVGYTF	TGTGCCAGCAGTGAATTAGTGGTAGGCTACACCTTC
TRBV7-2	TRBJ1-6	TRBD1	-	CASSLGTGHSPLHF	TGTGCCAGCAGCCTTGGGACAGGTCATTCACCCCTCCACTTT
TRBV28	TRBJ2-2	-	-	CASLNSRGISTGELFF	TGTGCCAGCTTAAACTCGCGCGGGATAAGCACCGGGGAGCTGTTTTTT
TRBV27	TRBJ1-2	TRBD1	-	CASSLRPGTGGGIYGYTF	TGTGCCAGCAGTCTCCGTCCCGGGACAGGGGGGGGTATCTATGGCTACACCTTC
TRBV7-3	TRBJ1-6	-	few	CASSLTGRDGNSPLHF	TGTGCCAGCAGCTTAACGGGAAGGGATGGAAATTCACCCCTCCACTTT
TRBV7-9	TRBJ2-3	-	once	CASSPGVAVTDTQYF	TGTGCCAGCAGTCCCGGGGTGGCGGTCACAGATACGCAGTATTTT
TRBV5-1	TRBJ2-7	-	-	CASSVLGVSYEQYF	TGCGCCAGCAGCGTGCTTGGGGTCTCCTACGAGCAGTACTTC
TRBV28	TRBJ1-1	-	-	CASSPPMRGTEAFF	TGTGCCAGCAGCCCTCCTATGAGGGGCACTGAAGCTTTCTTT
TRBV6-6	TRBJ2-5	TRBD2	once	CASNGGLAGAQETQYF	TGTGCCAGCAACGGGGGACTAGCGGGAGCGCAAGAGACCCAGTACTTC
TRBV5-3	TRBJ2-5	-	-	CARSLEVRTKETQYF	TGTGCCAGAAGCTTGGAGGTGCGCACTAAAGAGACCCAGTACTTC